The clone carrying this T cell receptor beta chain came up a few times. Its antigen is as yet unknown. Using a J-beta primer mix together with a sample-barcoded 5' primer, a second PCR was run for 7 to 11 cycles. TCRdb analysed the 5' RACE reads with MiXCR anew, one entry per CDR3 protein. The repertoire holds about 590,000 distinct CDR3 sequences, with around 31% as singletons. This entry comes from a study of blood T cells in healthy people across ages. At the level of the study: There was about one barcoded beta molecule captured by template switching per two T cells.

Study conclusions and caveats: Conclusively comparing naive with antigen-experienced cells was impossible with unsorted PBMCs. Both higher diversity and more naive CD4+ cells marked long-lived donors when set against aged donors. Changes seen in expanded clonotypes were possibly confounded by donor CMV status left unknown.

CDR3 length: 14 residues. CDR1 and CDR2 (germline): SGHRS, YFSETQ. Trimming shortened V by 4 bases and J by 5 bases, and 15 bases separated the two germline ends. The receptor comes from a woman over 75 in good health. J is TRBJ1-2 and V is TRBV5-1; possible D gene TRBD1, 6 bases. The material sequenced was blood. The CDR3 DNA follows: TGCGCCAGCAGCCATAGGGGGGTCTCTTATGGCTACACCTTC. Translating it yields CASSHRGVSYGYTF. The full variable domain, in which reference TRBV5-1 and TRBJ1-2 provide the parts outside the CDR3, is KAGVTQTPRYLIKTRGQQVTLSCSPISGHRSVSWYQQTPGQGLQFLFEYFSETQRNKGNFPGRFSGRQFSNSRSEMNVSTLELGDSALYLCASSHRGVSYGYTFGSGTRLTVV.